Below, one T cell receptor (beta chain) is given with its context. No antigen is known for it. This sample stems from a study of cytomegalovirus exposure and HLA in healthy donors. The study, taken as a whole, reports: TRBV6-2, TRBV6-3 and other indistinguishable V segments were excluded.

Use of 60 Vbeta and 13 Jbeta primers characterized the PCR. Profiled with immunoSEQ multiplex PCR; TCRdb holds only in-frame clones, not every one. The data hold 130,000 or so clones, with about two thirds observed a single time. Looked up from germline, CDR1 is MDHEN and CDR2 is SYDVKM. V was trimmed by 6 bases and J by 2 bases, leaving 14 bases between them. This CDR3 has 15 residues. J is TRBJ1-5 and V is TRBV28, with D uncertain. This clonotype was obtained from a man aged 40-49 years in good health and CMV-seropositive. The sequenced sample was PBMCs. CDR3 amino acids: CASSRRAFGNQPQHF. The DNA for the CDR3 is TGTGCCAGCAGCCGGAGAGCGTTCGGCAATCAGCCCCAGCATTTT.